The TCR beta chain described here comes from a study of cytomegalovirus exposure and HLA in healthy donors. Between the trimmed V and J ends, which lost 1 base and 7 bases, there was a span of 10 bases. Germline lookup yields CDR1 LNHDA and CDR2 SQIVND (reference sequence). The CDR3 has 13 amino acids. Unrecorded immune exposures were likely, despite nominal health at sampling. General observations from the study: In a later analysis, TCR beta V- and J-gene trimming was associated with a missense DCLRE1C variant. Later work found most CMV-associated TCR beta chains apparently HLA-restricted. Reportedly, a later analysis found an Asian-associated ancestry cluster had fewer N-insertions than the roughly 700-donor mean.

On this clone itself: The antigen remains undetermined.

The primer mix had 60 Vbeta and 13 Jbeta primers. TCRdb keeps only in-frame clones here, not all; method: immunoSEQ multiplex PCR. Among 130,000 to 150,000 clones, 77% were seen once, and the ten largest hold 4.5% to 5%. The sequencing input was PBMCs. The sequence was collected from a woman in her fifties or sixties in good health and CMV-seronegative. The gene calls are TRBV19 and TRBJ2-5; no definite D call. DNA of the CDR3: TGTGCCAGTAGTATAGCATCTTTTAGGACCCAGTACTTC. Its protein product is CASSIASFRTQYF.